The rows below give T cell receptor beta chains drawn from one sample of a study of blood T cell repertoires in COVID-19. Assay: immunoSEQ multiplex PCR; the TCRdb copy retains only in-frame clones and omits some. The sample lists tens of thousands of clones; 82% were seen once. Sequenced sample: peripheral blood. All receptors derive from a human donor in a cohort sampled during active COVID-19. CDR3s leave out the opening cysteine and the closing phenylalanine or tryptophan. D genes are given only for firm matches.

J: TRBJ2-1
D: .
length: 12
V: TRBV3-1/TRBV3-2
CDR3: ASSQRRVKNEQF

J: TRBJ2-6
D: .
length: 13
V: TRBV4-1
CDR3: ASTPRYSGANVLT

J: TRBJ2-1
D: TRBD2
length: 16
V: TRBV9
CDR3: ASSAPSGEAGMDNEQF

J: TRBJ2-2
D: TRBD1
length: 14
V: TRBV18
CDR3: ASSLYAGQGTGELF

J: TRBJ1-1
D: .
length: 12
V: TRBV19
CDR3: ASSTRPDQAEAF

J: TRBJ1-2
D: TRBD1
length: 12
V: TRBV6-5
CDR3: AGWDRGALYGYT

J: TRBJ1-2
D: .
length: 11
V: TRBV30
CDR3: ALTRDTLYGYT

J: TRBJ2-7
D: .
length: 12
V: TRBV4-3
CDR3: ASSQATGSYEQY

J: TRBJ2-1
D: .
length: 12
V: TRBV19
CDR3: ATNTKTSSNEQF

J: TRBJ2-7
D: TRBD2
length: 18
V: TRBV4-2
CDR3: ASSQSLGLAGGRVEYEQY

J: TRBJ2-7
D: TRBD2
length: 14
V: TRBV4-3
CDR3: ASSQRLAGGRGEQY

J: TRBJ2-1
D: .
length: 12
V: TRBV9
CDR3: ASSAPGGVNEQF